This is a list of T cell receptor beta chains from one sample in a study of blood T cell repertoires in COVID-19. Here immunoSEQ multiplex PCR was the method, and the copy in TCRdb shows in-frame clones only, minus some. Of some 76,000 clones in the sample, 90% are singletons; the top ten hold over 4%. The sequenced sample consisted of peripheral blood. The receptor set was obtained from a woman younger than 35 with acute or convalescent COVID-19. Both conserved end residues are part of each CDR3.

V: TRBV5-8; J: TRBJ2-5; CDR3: CASSLSVGQGTQYF
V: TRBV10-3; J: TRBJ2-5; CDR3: CAISETGQPYQETQYF
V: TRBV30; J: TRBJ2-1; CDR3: CAWSPDRNNEQFF
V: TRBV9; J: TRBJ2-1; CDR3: CASSVGRMESNEQFF
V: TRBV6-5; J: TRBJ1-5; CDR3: CASSYSGGEPQHF
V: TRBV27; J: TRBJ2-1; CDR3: CASSAGTVREQFF
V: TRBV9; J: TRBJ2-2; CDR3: CASSAVGTSGTNTGELFF
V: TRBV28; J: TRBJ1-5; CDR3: CASRTGNQPQHF
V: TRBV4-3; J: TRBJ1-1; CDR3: CASSQQQGAAEAFF
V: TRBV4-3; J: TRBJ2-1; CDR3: CASSQNDRDFYNEQFF
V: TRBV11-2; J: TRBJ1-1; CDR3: CASSLEGTGLRAGAFF
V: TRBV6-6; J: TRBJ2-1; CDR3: CASSPGLWASEQFF
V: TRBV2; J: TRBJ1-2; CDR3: CASSEALSTNYGYTF